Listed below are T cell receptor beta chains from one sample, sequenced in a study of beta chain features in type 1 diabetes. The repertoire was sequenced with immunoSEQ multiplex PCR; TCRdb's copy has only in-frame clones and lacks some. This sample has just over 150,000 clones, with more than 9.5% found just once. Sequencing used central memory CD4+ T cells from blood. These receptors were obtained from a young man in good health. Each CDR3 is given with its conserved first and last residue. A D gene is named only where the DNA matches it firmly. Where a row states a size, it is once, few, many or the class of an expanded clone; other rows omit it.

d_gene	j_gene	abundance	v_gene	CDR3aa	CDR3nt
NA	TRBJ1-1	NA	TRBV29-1	CSGGKNSFEAFF	TGCAGCGGTGGGAAAAACAGCTTTGAAGCTTTCTTT
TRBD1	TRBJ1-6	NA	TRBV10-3	CAAQGGDYNSPLHF	TGTGCCGCACAGGGGGGAGACTATAATTCACCCCTCCACTTT
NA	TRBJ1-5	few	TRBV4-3	CASSQGTTNQPQHF	TGCGCCAGCAGCCAAGGCACCACCAATCAGCCCCAGCATTTT
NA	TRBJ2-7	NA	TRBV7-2	CASSSRGEQYF	TGTGCCAGCAGCTCCAGGGGCGAGCAGTACTTC
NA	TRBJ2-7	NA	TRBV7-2	CASSLVTTKTNEQYF	TGTGCCAGCAGCTTAGTGACGACAAAGACCAACGAGCAGTACTTC
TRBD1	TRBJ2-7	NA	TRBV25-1	CASRKGQISYEQYF	TGTGCCAGCCGGAAGGGACAGATATCCTACGAGCAGTACTTC
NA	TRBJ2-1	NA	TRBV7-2	CASSLLQGFVAGNEQFF	TGTGCCAGCAGCTTATTGCAGGGCTTCGTCGCGGGCAATGAGCAGTTCTTC
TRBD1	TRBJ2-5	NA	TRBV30	CAWSRWDRETQYF	TGTGCCTGGAGTAGGTGGGACAGGGAGACCCAGTACTTC
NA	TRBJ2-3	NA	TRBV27	CASSPLGRTDTDTQYF	TGTGCCAGCAGTCCCCTGGGTAGAACAGACACAGATACGCAGTATTTT
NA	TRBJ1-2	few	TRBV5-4	CASSLSRLGAQGYTF	TGTGCCAGCAGCTTGAGTCGGCTGGGGGCGCAGGGCTACACCTTC
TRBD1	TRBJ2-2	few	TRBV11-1	CASSLRPTGLSDTGELFF	TGTGCCAGCAGCCTCCGCCCGACAGGGTTGTCGGACACCGGGGAGCTGTTTTTT
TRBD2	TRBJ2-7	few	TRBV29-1	CSVGGLSGRVDEQYF	TGCAGCGTTGGTGGGTTGAGCGGGAGGGTTGACGAGCAGTACTTC
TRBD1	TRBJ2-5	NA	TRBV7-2	CASSTQGAGETQYF	TGTGCCAGCAGCACCCAGGGGGCGGGGGAGACCCAGTACTTC
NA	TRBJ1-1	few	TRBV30	CAWVGTEAFF	TGTGCCTGGGTGGGGACTGAAGCTTTCTTT
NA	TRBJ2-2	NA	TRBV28	CASTRGGGRTGELFF	TGTGCCAGCACCCGAGGAGGAGGGCGAACCGGGGAGCTGTTTTTT
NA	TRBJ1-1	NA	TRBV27	CASSTRQYTEAFF	TGTGCCAGCAGCACCCGCCAGTACACTGAAGCTTTCTTT
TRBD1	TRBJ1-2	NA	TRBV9	CASSVGQGASGYTF	TGTGCCAGCAGCGTAGGTCAGGGGGCAAGCGGCTACACCTTC
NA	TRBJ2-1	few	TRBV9	CASSVSGSGTSPSSYNEQFF	TGTGCCAGCAGCGTATCCGGATCCGGGACTTCCCCGAGCTCCTACAATGAGCAGTTCTTC
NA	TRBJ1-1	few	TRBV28	CASISSTEAFF	TGTGCCAGCATCTCTTCCACTGAAGCTTTCTTT
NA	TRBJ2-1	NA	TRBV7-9	CASSRAEGSVSFF	TGTGCCAGCAGCCGAGCGGAGGGGAGCGTATCGTTCTTC
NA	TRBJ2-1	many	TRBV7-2	CASSLGQVGREQFF	TGTGCCAGCAGCCTTGGACAGGTGGGGAGGGAGCAGTTCTTC
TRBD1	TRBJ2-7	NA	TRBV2	CASSQRQGSSYEQYF	TGTGCCAGCAGTCAAAGACAGGGTAGTTCCTACGAGCAGTACTTC